These 13 T cell receptor beta chains originate from one sample sequenced in a study of CD8+CD57+ T cells in acquired aplastic anemia. For CDR3 and TCR beta VDJ profiling, genomic DNA was the template used. TCRdb reanalysed the reads using MiXCR and keeps one entry per CDR3 protein. Of about 98,000 distinct CDR3 sequences in the sample, about 63% were seen once. The patients chosen for sequencing had shown expansion of CD8+CD57+ cells (detected by flow cytometry). Sequencing was carried out using sorted CD4+, CD8+, or CD8+CD57+ T cells (not recorded which) from PBMCs. The receptors come from a human donor with aplastic anemia.

This clonotype was seen once. The genes are TRBV6-2 or TRBV6-3 and TRBJ2-7; D not resolved. Trimming left V 4 bases short and J 4 bases short, with 5 bases between. CDR1 and CDR2 (germline): MNHEY, SVGEGT. This CDR3 contains 11 residues. The CDR3 region is CASSWGYEQYF. As DNA, the CDR3 is TGTGCCAGCAGTTGGGGATACGAGCAGTACTTC.

The rearrangement uses TRBV6-5 and TRBJ2-1; D remains unclear. Germline values: CDR1 MNHEY, CDR2 SVGAGI. V shed 2 bases and J shed 12 bases, with 8 bases lying between them. This CDR3 spans 11 amino acids. Written as DNA, the CDR3 is TGTGCCAGCAGTTACGGGGATGGGCAGTTCTTC. Its translation is CASSYGDGQFF.

The chain has TRBV2 and TRBJ1-6, with 9 bases identical to TRBD1. The V gene's germline CDR1 is SNHLY and CDR2 FYNNEI. J gave up 10 bases and V 3 bases, and 4 bases lay outside the gene matches. CDR3 length: 14 amino acids. The chain's CDR3 is CASSEGQGTSPLHF. As DNA, the CDR3 is TGTGCCAGCAGTGAGGGACAGGGAACCTCACCCCTCCACTTT.

The CDR3 is CASLRQYF. For the CDR3, the DNA is TGTGCCAGTCTGCGGCAGTATTTT. The chain couples TRBV25-1 to TRBJ2-3; D gene ambiguous. Germline CDR1 MGHDK, CDR2 SYGVNS. The CDR3 totals 8 residues. With 9 bases removed from V and 11 bases from J, the gap between germline ends came to 6 bases.

This chain uses TRBV25-1 with TRBJ2-7; weak D call: TRBD1 (5 bases). Trimming removed 5 bases from V and 6 bases from J, with 14 bases in between. The CDR3 runs to 13 residues. Germline V CDR1 and CDR2: MGHDK, SYGVNS. In DNA, the CDR3 is TGTGCCAGCAGTTCGCAGGGCACCCTCGAGCAGTACTTC. Translation: CASSSQGTLEQYF.

This chain joins TRBV24-1 and TRBJ2-3; D tentatively fits TRBD1 or TRBD2 (6 bases each). The CDR3 is made up of 16 amino acids. Trimming pared 4 bases from V and 6 bases from J, leaving 19 bases between. Germline V gives CDR1 KGHDR, CDR2 SFDVKD. The CDR3 is CATSDPGRSGADTQYF. CDR3 nucleotides: TGTGCCACCAGTGACCCGGGAAGATCGGGGGCCGATACGCAGTATTTT.

This clonotype was counted many times. The chain recombines TRBV7-9 with TRBJ2-2, with a tentative D call TRBD1 (6 bases). The CDR3 has 16 residues. The germline CDR1 and CDR2 sequences are SEHNR and FQNEAQ (reference sequence). The V end was cut by 6 bases, the J end by 5 bases, with 19 bases between. The CDR3 DNA sequence: TGTGCCAGCAGATTCACCCAGGGCAGGGGTACCGGGGAGCTGTTTTTT. It yields the protein CASRFTQGRGTGELFF.

Only one count was recorded for this clonotype. The chain employs TRBV25-1 and TRBJ2-3; D remains unclear. The CDR3 consists of 14 residues. V was pared by 4 bases and J by 3 bases, with 11 bases between. Per germline, CDR1 MGHDK and CDR2 SYGVNS. The CDR3 protein is CASSGNRQTDTQYF. CDR3 nucleotide sequence: TGTGCCAGCAGTGGAAATCGCCAGACAGATACGCAGTATTTT.

This rearrangement joins TRBV10-2 to TRBJ1-1; the D gene is possibly TRBD1 (5 bases). This CDR3 spans 17 amino acids. Germline V lookup: CDR1 WSHSY, CDR2 SAAADI. The germline V and J ends were trimmed by 0 bases and 4 bases, with 18 bases remaining between them. CDR3 sequence (DNA): TGCGCCAGCAGTGAGTCGTTGGAGTACGGTAGGGGCACTGAAGCTTTCTTT. Translated: CASSESLEYGRGTEAFF.

The chain combines TRBV7-2 with TRBJ2-2, with no clear D. Trimming cost V 1 base and J 3 bases, with 9 bases left between them. From germline, CDR1 is SGHTA and CDR2 FQGNSA. The CDR3 covers 15 residues. CDR3 residues: CASSLGYIDTGELFF. The CDR3 DNA reads as TGTGCCAGCAGCTTAGGGTATATTGACACCGGGGAGCTGTTTTTT.

The J gene is TRBJ2-7, the V gene TRBV2; perhaps TRBD1 as D (5 bases). The CDR3 runs 13 residues. Trimming pared 5 bases from V and 3 bases from J, leaving 11 bases between. Germline V gives CDR1 SNHLY, CDR2 FYNNEI. CDR3: CASSWGRDYEQYF. The CDR3 DNA reads TGTGCCAGCAGTTGGGGCAGGGACTACGAGCAGTACTTC.

The rearrangement uses TRBV29-1 and TRBJ2-1, with 7 bases that match TRBD1. The V gene's germline CDR1 is SQVTM and CDR2 ANQGSEA. J gave up 8 bases and V 7 bases, and 11 bases lay outside the gene matches. The CDR3 contains 13 residues. The CDR3 coding sequence is TGCAGCGGAACGGGACAGAGGAAGGATGAGCAGTTCTTC. Translation: CSGTGQRKDEQFF.

This chain uses TRBV15 with TRBJ1-5; D possibly corresponds to TRBD1 (6 bases). Deletions cut 4 bases from V and 6 bases from J, with 16 bases between. Germline V gives CDR1 LNHNV, CDR2 YYDKDF (reference sequence). This CDR3 has 15 amino acids. The CDR3 here is CATSIQGGRSQPQHF. DNA of the CDR3: TGTGCCACCAGCATACAGGGTGGGCGGTCTCAGCCCCAGCATTTT.